A selection of T cell receptor delta chains follows, all from one sample in a study of Vδ1+ human thymocytes. TCRdb made new clone calls on the multiplex PCR reads using CATT. The data show roughly 55,000 delta-chain clones, 15% to 20% seen once. Source material: Vdelta1+ gamma-delta thymocytes from the thymus. The receptors here all came from a boy in the first two years of life who had congenital heart surgery. Both conserved end residues are part of each CDR3. The D gene is left open where the match is weak. The size field is filled for only some rows; it gives once, few, many or a size class.

j_gene: TRDJ1
d_gene: NA
abundance: NA
v_gene: TRDV1
CDR3nt: TGTGCTCTTGGGGAACGATGGATGAACTGGCATTACACCGATAAACTCATCTTT
CDR3aa: CALGERWMNWHYTDKLIF

j_gene: TRDJ1
d_gene: NA
abundance: NA
v_gene: TRDV1
CDR3nt: TGTGCTCTTGGGGAACTCCCATTCCCGTCTGACTGGTACACCGATAAACTCATCTTT
CDR3aa: CALGELPFPSDWYTDKLIF

j_gene: TRDJ1
d_gene: TRDD3
abundance: NA
v_gene: TRDV1
CDR3nt: TGTGCTCTTGGGGAACCCTTCCTACGTCTGGGGGATACGGGGTACACCGATAAACTCATCTTT
CDR3aa: CALGEPFLRLGDTGYTDKLIF

j_gene: TRDJ1
d_gene: TRDD3
abundance: few
v_gene: TRDV1
CDR3nt: TGTGCTCTTGGGGAGTTTAATTCCCCCCGGTTTCTACTGGGGGACACCGATAAACTCATCTTT
CDR3aa: CALGEFNSPRFLLGDTDKLIF

j_gene: TRDJ1
d_gene: TRDD3
abundance: NA
v_gene: TRDV1
CDR3nt: TGTGCTCTTGGGGAACTCGTGCTGGGGGTCCAACACCCGTACACCGATAAACTCATCTTT
CDR3aa: CALGELVLGVQHPYTDKLIF

j_gene: TRDJ1
d_gene: NA
abundance: NA
v_gene: TRDV1
CDR3nt: TGTGCTCTTGGGGAATTACTTCCCGATAAACTCATCTTT
CDR3aa: CALGELLPDKLIF

j_gene: TRDJ1
d_gene: NA
abundance: few
v_gene: TRDV1
CDR3nt: TGTGCTCTTGGGGACCCAGTCCTCGCTACCAGAAAATCTTACACCGATAAACTCATCTTT
CDR3aa: CALGDPVLATRKSYTDKLIF

j_gene: TRDJ1
d_gene: TRDD3
abundance: few
v_gene: TRDV1
CDR3nt: TGTGCTCTTGGGAAAAATTCCCTCCTACTGGGGGGACTCTATACCGATAAACTCATCTTT
CDR3aa: CALGKNSLLLGGLYTDKLIF

j_gene: TRDJ1
d_gene: TRDD3
abundance: few
v_gene: TRDV1
CDR3nt: TGTGCTCTTGGGGATTCATTCCAGTACTGGGGGATACGGGGGATGTGGACCGATAAACTCATCTTT
CDR3aa: CALGDSFQYWGIRGMWTDKLIF

j_gene: TRDJ1
d_gene: NA
abundance: NA
v_gene: TRDV1
CDR3nt: TGTGCTCTTGGGGTTTCTGATTGTGCTCCGAAACAGAGGTACACCGATAAACTCATCTTT
CDR3aa: CALGVSDCAPKQRYTDKLIF

j_gene: TRDJ1
d_gene: TRDD3
abundance: NA
v_gene: TRDV1
CDR3nt: TGTGCTCTTGGCCACTGGGGGATACAACTCATCTTT
CDR3aa: CALGHWGIQLIF